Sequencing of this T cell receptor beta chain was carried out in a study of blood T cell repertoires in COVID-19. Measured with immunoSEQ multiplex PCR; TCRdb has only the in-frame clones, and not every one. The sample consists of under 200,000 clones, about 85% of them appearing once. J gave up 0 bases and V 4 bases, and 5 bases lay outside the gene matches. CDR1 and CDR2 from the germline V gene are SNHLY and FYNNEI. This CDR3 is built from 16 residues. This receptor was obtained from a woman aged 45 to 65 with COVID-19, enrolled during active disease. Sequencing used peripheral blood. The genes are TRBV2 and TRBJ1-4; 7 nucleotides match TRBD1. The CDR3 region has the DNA TGTGCCAGCAGTGTGCGGACAGGCGCAACTAATGAAAAACTGTTTTTT. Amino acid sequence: CASSVRTGATNEKLFF.